This TCR beta chain was identified in a study of control samples from healthy donors and cancer patients. Germline CDR1 SGHNT, CDR2 YYREEE (reference sequence). The length of the CDR3 is 14 residues. Trimming removed 0 bases at V and 5 bases at J, with 11 bases between. Libraries were prepared by immunoSEQ multiplex PCR; TCRdb keeps only in-frame clonotypes and omits some of them. Of 150,000 to 200,000 clones in the sample, roughly 90% were seen once. This chain joins TRBV5-4 and TRBJ1-2; D gene unclear. This receptor was taken from a woman in her forties or fifties in good health. The specimen was blood. CDR3 protein: CASSLGGFVYGYTF. The DNA of the CDR3 is TGTGCCAGCAGCTTGGGAGGGTTCGTTTATGGCTACACCTTC.